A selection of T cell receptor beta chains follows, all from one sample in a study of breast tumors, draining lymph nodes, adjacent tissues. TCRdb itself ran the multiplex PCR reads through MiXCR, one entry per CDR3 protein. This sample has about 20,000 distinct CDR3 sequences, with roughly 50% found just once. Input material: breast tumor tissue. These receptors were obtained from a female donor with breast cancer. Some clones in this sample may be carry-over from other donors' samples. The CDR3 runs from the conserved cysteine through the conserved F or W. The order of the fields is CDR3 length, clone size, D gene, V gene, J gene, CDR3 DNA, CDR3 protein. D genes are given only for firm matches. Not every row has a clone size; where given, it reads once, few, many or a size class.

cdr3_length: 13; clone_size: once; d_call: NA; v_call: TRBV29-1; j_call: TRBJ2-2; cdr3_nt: TGCAGCGCCGCGGGCGGTAACACCGGGGAGCTGTTTTTT; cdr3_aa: CSAAGGNTGELFF
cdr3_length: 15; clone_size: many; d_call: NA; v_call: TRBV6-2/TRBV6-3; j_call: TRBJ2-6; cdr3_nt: TGTGCCAGCAGTTCAGGGGGGCCCGGGGCCAACGTCCTGACTTTC; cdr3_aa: CASSSGGPGANVLTF
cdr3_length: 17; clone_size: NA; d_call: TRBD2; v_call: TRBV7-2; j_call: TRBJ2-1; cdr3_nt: TGTGCCAGCAGCGGGACTAGCGGGAGTGACTCCTACAATGAGCAGTTCTTC; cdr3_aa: CASSGTSGSDSYNEQFF
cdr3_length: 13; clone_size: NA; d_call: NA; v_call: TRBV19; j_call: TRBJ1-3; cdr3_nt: TGTGCCACCGCACTTAGCTCTGGAAACACCATATATTTT; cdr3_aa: CATALSSGNTIYF
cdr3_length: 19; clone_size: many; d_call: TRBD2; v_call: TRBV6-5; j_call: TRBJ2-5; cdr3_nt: TGTGCCAGCAGTCACTCGAGGCGGGAGGGGACCTTTGGCCAAGAGACCCAGTACTTC; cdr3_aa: CASSHSRREGTFGQETQYF
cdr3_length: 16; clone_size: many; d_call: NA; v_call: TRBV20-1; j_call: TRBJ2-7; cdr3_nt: TGCAGTGCTAGGCTTGAACCCAGCCGGGCACCCTACGAGCAGTACTTC; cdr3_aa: CSARLEPSRAPYEQYF
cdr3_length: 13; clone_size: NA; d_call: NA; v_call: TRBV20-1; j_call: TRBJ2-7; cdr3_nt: TGCAGTGCTAGCCAGGCAGGGGAAGACGAGCAGTACTTC; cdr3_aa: CSASQAGEDEQYF
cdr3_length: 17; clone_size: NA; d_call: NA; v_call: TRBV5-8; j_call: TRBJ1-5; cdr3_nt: TGTGCCAGCAGCTTGGGGGCAGGAGGTTATGGCAATCAGCCCCAGCATTTT; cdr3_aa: CASSLGAGGYGNQPQHF
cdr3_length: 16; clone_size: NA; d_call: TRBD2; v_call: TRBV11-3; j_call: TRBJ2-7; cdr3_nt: TGTGCCAGCAGCCTGGCACTAGCGGCAGGGCCCGACGAGCAGTACTTC; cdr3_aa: CASSLALAAGPDEQYF
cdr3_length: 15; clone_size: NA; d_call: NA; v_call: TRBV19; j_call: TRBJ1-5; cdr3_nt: TGTGCCAGTAGTATTAGTCTCAATAGCAATCAGCCCCAGCATTTT; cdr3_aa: CASSISLNSNQPQHF
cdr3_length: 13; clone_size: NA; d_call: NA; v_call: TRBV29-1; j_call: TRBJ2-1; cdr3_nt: TGCAGCGTTGAAGATCTAGTCTACAATGAGCAGTTCTTC; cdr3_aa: CSVEDLVYNEQFF
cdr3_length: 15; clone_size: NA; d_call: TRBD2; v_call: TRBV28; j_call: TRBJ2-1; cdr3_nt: TGTGCCAGCTCCGGGGGGGGTAGCTCCTACAATGAGCAGTTCTTC; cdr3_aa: CASSGGGSSYNEQFF
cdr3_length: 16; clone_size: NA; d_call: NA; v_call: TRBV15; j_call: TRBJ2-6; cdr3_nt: TGTGCCACCAGCAGAGACTCAGGGTCTGGGGCCAACGTCCTGACTTTC; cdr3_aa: CATSRDSGSGANVLTF
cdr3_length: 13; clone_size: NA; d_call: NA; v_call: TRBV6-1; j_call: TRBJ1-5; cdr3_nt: TGTGCCAGCAGGGAGACAGGAAATCAGCCCCAGCATTTT; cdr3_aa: CASRETGNQPQHF
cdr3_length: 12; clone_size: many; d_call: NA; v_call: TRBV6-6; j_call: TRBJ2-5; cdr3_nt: TGTGCCAGCAGTCTGTGGAGCGAGACCCAGTACTTC; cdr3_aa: CASSLWSETQYF
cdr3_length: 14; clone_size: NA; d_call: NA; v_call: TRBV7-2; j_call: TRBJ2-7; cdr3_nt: TGTGCCAGCAGCTTAGAGGCTAGCGCTTACGAGCAGTACTTC; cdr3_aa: CASSLEASAYEQYF
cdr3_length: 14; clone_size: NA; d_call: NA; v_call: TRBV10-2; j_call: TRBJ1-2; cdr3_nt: TGCGCCAGCAGTGTCCAGGGAATCTACTATGGCTACACCTTC; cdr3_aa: CASSVQGIYYGYTF
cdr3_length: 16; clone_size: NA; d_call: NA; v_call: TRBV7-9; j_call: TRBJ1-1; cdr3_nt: TGTGCCAGCAGCCCTACAGGGACCGGGGTGGACACTGAAGCCTTCTTT; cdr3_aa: CASSPTGTGVDTEAFF
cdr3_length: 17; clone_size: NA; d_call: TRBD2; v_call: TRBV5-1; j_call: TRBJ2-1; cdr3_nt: TGCGCCAGCAGCTTGGTGAGGTGGGCGGGAGGGAACAATGAGCAGTTCTTC; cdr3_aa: CASSLVRWAGGNNEQFF
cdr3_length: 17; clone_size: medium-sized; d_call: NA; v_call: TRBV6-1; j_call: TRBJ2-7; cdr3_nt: TGTGCCAGCAGTGGTAAACTACCGGGTCCGGGTAGAGGCGAGCAGTACTTC; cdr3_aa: CASSGKLPGPGRGEQYF
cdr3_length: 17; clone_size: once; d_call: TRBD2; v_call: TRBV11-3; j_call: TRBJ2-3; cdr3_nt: TGTGCCAGCAGATCGGGACTAGCGGGAGACTGCACAGATACGCAGTATTTT; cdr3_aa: CASRSGLAGDCTDTQYF
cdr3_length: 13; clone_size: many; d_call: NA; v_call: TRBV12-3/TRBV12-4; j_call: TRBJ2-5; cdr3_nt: TGTGCCAGCAGTTTTAAAAACCAAGAGACCCAGTACTTC; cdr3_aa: CASSFKNQETQYF
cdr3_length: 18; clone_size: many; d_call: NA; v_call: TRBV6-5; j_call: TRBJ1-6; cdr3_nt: TGTGCCAGCAGTTACGTGACAGGAGAGAGCTCCTATAATTCACCCCTCCACTTT; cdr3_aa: CASSYVTGESSYNSPLHF
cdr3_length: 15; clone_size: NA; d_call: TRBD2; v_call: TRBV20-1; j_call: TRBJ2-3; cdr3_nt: TGCAGTGCTAGAGATGGGGGAGGGTACACAGATACACAGTATTTT; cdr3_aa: CSARDGGGYTDTQYF
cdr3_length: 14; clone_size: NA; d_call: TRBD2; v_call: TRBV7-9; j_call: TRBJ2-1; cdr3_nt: TGTGCCAGCAGCCACACTAGCGGGAGGATTGAGCAGTTCTTC; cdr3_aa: CASSHTSGRIEQFF
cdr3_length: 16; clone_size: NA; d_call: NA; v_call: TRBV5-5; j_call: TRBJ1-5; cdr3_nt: TGTGCCAGCAGCTTTGGGAACTCGGGGGCGGGTCAGCCCCAGCATTTT; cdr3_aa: CASSFGNSGAGQPQHF